This T cell receptor (beta chain) was sequenced for a study of blood T cell repertoires in COVID-19. The method was immunoSEQ multiplex PCR; TCRdb's version includes in-frame clones alone and lacks a portion of them. The sample holds roughly 110,000 clones, about three quarters seen once. V lost 4 bases, J lost 7 bases, and 14 bases lay in between. The CDR3 runs 13 residues. Germline CDR1 is KGHSH and CDR2 is LQKENI. The sequencing input was peripheral blood. This receptor was identified in a man in his 70s with acute or convalescent COVID-19. V and J are TRBV18 and TRBJ2-7; D might be TRBD2 (6 bases). The CDR3 coding sequence is TGTGCCAGCTCACGGGAGGACCGTGCGGAGCAGTACTTC. This sequence encodes CASSREDRAEQYF. The full variable domain, with the rest looked up from reference TRBV18 and TRBJ2-7, is NAGVMQNPRHLVRRRGQEARLRCSPMKGHSHVYWYRQLPEEGLKFMVYLQKENIIDESGMPKERFSAEFPKEGPSILRIQQVVRGDSAAYFCASSREDRAEQYFGPGTRLTVT.